The sequence of this T cell receptor beta chain was determined in a study of shared clonotypes between healthy human individuals (TCRdb year 2020). Context from the whole study: Three men and a couple of women, aged 18 to 49 years, made up the cohort. Per donor, leukapheresis produced somewhere between about 0.85 and 9.5 billion PBMCs. To increase sequencing depth and limit assay-specific biases, TCR repertoire library preparation and sequencing were carried out by different laboratories using diverse techniques. For each donor, CD4 naive and CD4 memory were each run on three plates, CD8 naive on two plates, and CD8 memory on one plate. To estimate repertoire size and how much clonotypes are shared between individuals, the study performed deep sequencing of blood TCR repertoires from a handful of healthy adults.

Reading from cysteine to phenylalanine, the CDR3 counts 16 amino acids. Here the CDR3 DNA is all that survives: 48 bases in frame from base 1. Taken from the germline V gene (reference sequence), the CDR1 and CDR2 loops are GTSNPN and SVGIG. V is reduced by 2 bases and J by 4 bases, leaving a spacing of 20 bases between them. In regard to this clone: Its antigen remains undetermined. There are no base qualities to consult, and no much larger clone falls within one base.

What the research found in general, with its limitations: Clonotypes shared by all four sorted-subset donors showed higher generation probabilities than non-shared clonotypes. Pairwise subsampling indicated that sequencing depth was expected to affect the degree of clonotype sharing among donors. Incomplete sequencing was indicated by rarefaction of sorted-subset datasets, despite the large sequencing depth. Across four donors, roughly 5% of naive CD4, approximately 3.6% of naive CD8, 2% to 2.5% of memory CD4, and about 0.44% of memory CD8 clonotypes were shared. Only blood was sampled, and tissue TCR repertoires likely differ from those in blood. Naive subsets generally had larger estimated clonotype richness than memory subsets. The genetic and exposure-history diversity represented was limited by the small number of donors.

TCR CDR3 regions were amplified from genomic DNA by multiplex PCR using the deep immunoSEQ assay. For each cell subset, the extracted genomic DNA was distributed evenly across all wells of several immunoSEQ 96-well plates, and each plate served as one replicate. For sorted subsets, roughly 200 ng of genomic DNA, equivalent to 25,000 to 35,000 T cell genomes, went into each replicate PCR. Purified libraries were quantified with a Qubit 3.0 fluorometer, sized on a Bioanalyzer 2100, and re-quantified with the KAPA Library Quantification kit. A separate single-read 150-cycle Illumina NextSeq 550 flow cell was used to sequence each immunoSEQ 96-well plate. Per the original workflow: Because the immunoSEQ output held only junctional sequences and lacked quality scores, the filtering could not match the filtering applied to full-length reads. To assign V/J genes and CDR3, sequences were annotated using PyIR, a Python wrapper for IgBLAST v1.9, with IMGT germline references. Reads with weak V/J assignments (E-value above 1e-6), missing CDR3, stop codons, out-of-frame junctions, or ambiguous translated residues were removed. V3J clonotypes were defined by identical inferred V gene, J gene, and CDR3 amino acid sequence. Percentage overlap between repertoires was computed as shared unique clonotypes divided by the size of the smaller repertoire. Richness of each repertoire was evaluated using RTK rarefaction, the Chao1 estimator, and Recon v2.1 estimates of unobserved clonotypes. For all TCRbeta clonotypes obtained by the gDNA method from a few donors, generation probabilities were computed with OLGA. TCRdb retrieved this table from immuneACCESS and kept in-frame rearrangements only. Not all clones are present; in checked studies, unresolved V genes account for under half, and no reason is known for the remainder. The V and J calls and clone size were taken over from that table, and D and trimming were inferred from the DNA. Across this sample there are around 2,000,000 clones, with roughly 95% seen only once. The ten largest clones capture roughly 1.1% of the sample.

CD8 naive samples consisted of CD45RO-negative cells that were positively selected for CCR7, yielding a CD45RA+CCR7+ population without TemRA cells. The donors were healthy, HIV-negative adults with no recently reported acute infections or vaccinations. Every donor was a Caucasian adult residing in Nashville, Tennessee, USA. After blood collection by leukapheresis, PBMCs were isolated using Ficoll-Histopaque density gradient centrifugation and then cryopreserved in the vapor phase of liquid nitrogen. Analytical flow cytometry was used to check the purity and quantity of each magnetically sorted T cell population. Each sorted fraction had its genomic DNA isolated and then quantified by UV absorbance on a Nanodrop 2000c.

The origin of this receptor is a man younger than 35 in good health. The chain is assembled from TRBV30 and TRBJ2-5, with the identity of the D gene unclear. The specimen was naive CD8+ T cells sorted from blood. The sample's cell subset or site label is to be understood as: CD45RA+CCR7+. CDR3 protein: CAWSSPLEEWGETQYF. The DNA sequence is given as TGTGCCTGGAGTTCTCCCCTAGAGGAGTGGGGAGAGACCCAGTACTTC.